This T cell receptor (beta chain) emerged from a study of blood T cells in healthy people across ages. A second PCR, run for 7 to 11 cycles, used a sample-barcoded 5' primer plus a J-beta primer mix. TCRdb called the 5' RACE reads again in MiXCR, with one record for every CDR3 protein. Among 650,000 to 1,000,000 distinct CDR3 sequences listed, 35% to 60% were seen once. V was pared by 0 bases and J by 6 bases, with 6 bases of the junction left unmatched. Germline CDR1 DFQATT, CDR2 SNEGSKA (reference sequence). The CDR3 sequence is 15 residues long. The chain has TRBV20-1 and TRBJ2-2; 8 bases line up with TRBD2. Sequenced material: blood. This receptor was obtained from an elderly man in good health. The CDR3 DNA reads TGCAGTGCTAGAGATAAGCCAGCGGGGGCCGGGGAGCTGTTTTTT. Translating it yields CSARDKPAGAGELFF.